These 28 T cell receptor beta chains were sequenced from one sample in a study of blood T cell repertoires in COVID-19. Repertoires were generated with immunoSEQ multiplex PCR, while TCRdb's copy carries only in-frame clones and drops some. The table records about 55,000 clones, roughly 87% of them present only once. The specimen was peripheral blood. The receptor source for this set is a human donor with active COVID-19. The donor label of this sample is uncertain.

V is TRBV5-6 and J is TRBJ1-3, with D unresolved. The V end lost 0 bases, the J end lost 0 bases, and 13 bases lay between the germline ends. Germline V gives CDR1 SGHDT, CDR2 YYEEEE. The CDR3 totals 17 residues. CDR3 protein: CASSLGSGRRSGNTIYF. The CDR3 DNA reads TGTGCCAGCAGCTTGGGGAGCGGCAGGCGCTCTGGAAACACCATATATTTT. The variable domain in full, completed from reference TRBV5-6 and TRBJ1-3, reads DAGVTQSPTHLIKTRGQQVTLRCSPKSGHDTVSWYQQALGQGPQFIFQYYEEEERQRGNFPDRFSGHQFPNYSSELNVNALLLGDSALYLCASSLGSGRRSGNTIYFGEGSWLTVV.

The DNA for the CDR3 is TGTGCCAGCAGTTACTTCAGCTACGAGCAGTACTTC. Its protein product is CASSYFSYEQYF. The chain employs TRBV6-2 or TRBV6-3 and TRBJ2-7; D gene uncertain. V was shortened by 1 base and J by 3 bases, with 4 bases between the two germline ends. The CDR3 contains 12 residues. Germline V lookup: CDR1 MNHEY, CDR2 SVGEGT.

The rearrangement joins TRBV28 to TRBJ2-7; the D gene is possibly TRBD2 (5 bases). CDR3 size: 13 residues. Germline V gives CDR1 MDHEN, CDR2 SYDVKM. V was cut by 11 bases and J by 4 bases, with 18 bases left in between. The CDR3 region is CAGSRGPGYEQYF. The DNA of the CDR3 is TGTGCCGGATCCCGAGGGCCCGGGTACGAGCAGTACTTC.

This clone has a single count. This chain links TRBV5-6 with TRBJ1-3, with 7 bases lining up with TRBD1. This CDR3 has 15 residues. CDR1 is SGHDT and CDR2 is YYEEEE in the germline V gene. V dropped 4 bases and J dropped 1; count of bases not matched to a gene: 5. DNA for the CDR3: TGTGCCAGCAGCCCCAACAGGGGATCTGGAAACACCATATATTTT. Translated: CASSPNRGSGNTIYF. Drawing the rest from reference TRBV5-6 and TRBJ1-3, the complete variable domain is DAGVTQSPTHLIKTRGQQVTLRCSPKSGHDTVSWYQQALGQGPQFIFQYYEEEERQRGNFPDRFSGHQFPNYSSELNVNALLLGDSALYLCASSPNRGSGNTIYFGEGSWLTVV.

The V and J genes are TRBV7-9 and TRBJ2-3, with a tentative D call TRBD1 (6 bases). V lost 1 base to trimming and J lost 2 bases, with 10 bases between them. The CDR3 is 15 amino acids. CDR1 is SEHNR, CDR2 FQNEAQ, per germline (reference sequence). The CDR3 region is CASSLGAGVTDTQYF. CDR3 DNA sequence: TGTGCCAGCAGCTTAGGTGCAGGGGTCACAGATACGCAGTATTTT.

The chain uses TRBV7-2 and TRBJ1-4; D perhaps matches TRBD1 (5 bases). Germline assignment: CDR1 SGHTA and CDR2 FQGNSA. The CDR3 is 15 residues long. V gave up 5 bases and J gave up 5 bases, with 15 bases separating them. The CDR3 DNA is TGTGCCAGCAGCGCAAAAACAGGAGCCAATGAAAAACTGTTTTTT. Its protein is CASSAKTGANEKLFF.

This chain links TRBV6-5 with TRBJ1-1; 12 bases map to TRBD1. The CDR3 runs 15 residues. Germline assignment: CDR1 MNHEY and CDR2 SVGAGI. The V gene end was trimmed by 6 bases and the J gene end by 6 bases; junction bases not matched to a gene: 8. CDR3 sequence reads: CASRIRDRGRAEAFF. The CDR3 DNA is TGTGCCAGCAGAATACGGGACAGGGGGCGGGCTGAAGCTTTCTTT.

The chain has TRBV5-6 and TRBJ2-5; perhaps TRBD1 as D (5 bases). With 3 bases removed from V and 8 bases from J, the gap between germline ends came to 17 bases. The CDR3 extends over 14 amino acids. From germline, CDR1 is SGHDT and CDR2 YYEEEE. The DNA for the CDR3 is TGTGCCAGCAGCTCACCAGATGCCCAGGGAACCCAGTACTTC. Protein: CASSSPDAQGTQYF.

This clone was seen a handful of times. This chain joins TRBV29-1 and TRBJ1-1, with 7 positions matching TRBD1. The germline CDR1 and CDR2 sequences are SQVTM and ANQGSEA. The CDR3 loop spans 13 amino acids. After removal of 6 bases from V and 3 bases from J, the junction contained 7 bases not matched to a gene. CDR3 in DNA: TGCAGCGTCAGACAGGGTGTTGACACTGAAGCTTTCTTT. This codes for CSVRQGVDTEAFF.

This sequence joins TRBV29-1 and TRBJ1-2, with TRBD1 identical over 8 bases. Germline V lookup: CDR1 SQVTM, CDR2 ANQGSEA. Germline trimming cut 5 bases from V and 8 bases from J; bases unmatched to any gene: 10. CDR3 length: 13 residues. The CDR3 loop is CSVRTGLFWGYTF. CDR3 coding DNA: TGCAGCGTTCGGACAGGGTTATTCTGGGGCTACACCTTC.

The gene calls are TRBV5-4 and TRBJ2-2, with 8 nucleotides matching TRBD2. V lost 4 bases and J lost 0; bases outside the gene matches: 8. This CDR3 contains 17 residues. Germline CDR1 and CDR2: SGHNT and YYREEE (reference sequence). The CDR3 reads CASSAMTSATNTGELFF. CDR3 DNA: TGTGCCAGCAGCGCTATGACTAGCGCCACGAACACCGGGGAGCTGTTTTTT.

This chain connects TRBV5-1 to TRBJ1-1; 9 bases agree with TRBD1. From germline, CDR1 is SGHRS and CDR2 YFSETQ. Trimming at V came to 4 bases and at J to 5 bases, leaving 6 bases not matched to a gene. The CDR3 is made up of 14 amino acids. The CDR3 DNA is TGCGCCAGCAGCGGCGGGACAGGGCAAACTGAAGCTTTCTTT. Its translation: CASSGGTGQTEAFF.

The chain combines TRBV6-2 or TRBV6-3 with TRBJ1-2, with D possibly TRBD1 on 5 matching bases. Trimming took 5 bases from V and 4 from J, leaving 11 bases between them. The CDR3 consists of 13 residues. Germline V gene lookup returns CDR1 MNHEY and CDR2 SVGEGT. CDR3 bases: TGTGCCAGCAGTATTCAGGGATTCTATGGCTACACCTTC. This sequence encodes CASSIQGFYGYTF.

CDR3 sequence reads: CASSPRVQGAISRQFF. CDR3 bases: TGTGCCAGCAGCCCTAGGGTACAGGGGGCAATAAGCAGACAGTTCTTC. V and J are TRBV7-2 and TRBJ2-1; 9 bases are shared with TRBD1. This CDR3 spans 16 amino acids. Losses at the gene ends were 5 bases for V and 13 bases for J; bases not matched to a gene: 18. Germline V gene data show CDR1 as SGHTA and CDR2 as FQGNSA.

The chain uses TRBV11-2 and TRBJ2-7, with D possibly being TRBD2 (7 bases). V was cut by 5 bases and J by 2 bases, with 16 bases left in between. The CDR3 covers 15 residues. Germline values: CDR1 SGHAT, CDR2 FQNNGV. The CDR3 DNA reads as TGTGCCAGCAGCCCGCCGGCGGGGGCCCCCTACGAGCAGTACTTC. It specifies CASSPPAGAPYEQYF. The whole variable domain, remainder taken from reference TRBV11-2 and TRBJ2-7, is EAGVAQSPRYKIIEKRQSVAFWCNPISGHATLYWYQQILGQGPKLLIQFQNNGVVDDSQLPKDRFSAERLKGVDSTLKIQPAKLEDSAVYLCASSPPAGAPYEQYFGPGTRLTVT.

The chain recombines TRBV7-3 with TRBJ1-6; TRBD1 matches 7 bases. The CDR3 runs 15 residues. Germline V gene data show CDR1 as SGHTA and CDR2 as FQGTGA. With 2 bases clipped from V and 9 bases from J, the junction kept 7 bases outside the gene matches. The CDR3 DNA reads as TGTGCCAGCAGCTTATACGGGACAGAGAGTTCACCCCTCCACTTT. It translates to CASSLYGTESSPLHF.

This chain uses TRBV2 with TRBJ2-5; D uncertain. V lost 6 bases and J 5 bases, leaving 13 bases between the germline ends. The CDR3 consists of 13 residues. Germline assignment: CDR1 SNHLY and CDR2 FYNNEI. CDR3 sequence: CASSSRLGETQYF. CDR3 DNA sequence: TGTGCCAGCAGCTCTAGACTTGGGGAGACCCAGTACTTC.

The chain links TRBV14 to TRBJ2-1; 11 nucleotides match TRBD2. The CDR3 runs 16 residues. CDR1 and CDR2 (germline): SGHDN, FVKESK. The V and J ends lost 0 bases and 6 bases, in that order; junction bases with no gene match: 4. The CDR3 DNA reads as TGTGCCAGCAGCCAAGATTACGGACTAGCGGGCAATGAGCAGTTCTTC. Its protein product is CASSQDYGLAGNEQFF. Full variable domain (remainder filled in from reference TRBV14 and TRBJ2-1): EAGVTQFPSHSVIEKGQTVTLRCDPISGHDNLYWYRRVMGKEIKFLLHFVKESKQDESGMPNNRFLAERTGGTYSTLKVQPAELEDSGVYFCASSQDYGLAGNEQFFGPGTRLTVL.

V usage is TRBV5-1 and J usage is TRBJ2-7; 10 bases match TRBD2. This CDR3 has 15 amino acids. CDR1 and CDR2 (germline): SGHRS, YFSETQ. After removal of 5 bases from V and 3 bases from J, the junction contained 8 bases not matched to a gene. The CDR3 DNA reads as TGCGCCAGCAGGGGTAGCGGGGGGCGGAACTACGAGCAGTACTTC. This translates into CASRGSGGRNYEQYF.

This clone is a singleton in its sample. J is TRBJ1-5 and V is TRBV6-5; 8 nucleotides match TRBD1. V was pared by 6 bases and J by 6 bases, with 4 bases of the junction left unmatched. Per germline, CDR1 MNHEY and CDR2 SVGAGI. CDR3 size: 13 residues. The CDR3 nucleotides read TGTGCCAGCAGCCCAGGGGGCGGTCAGCCCCAGCATTTT. Its translation: CASSPGGGQPQHF.

This clone showed up just a few times. V usage is TRBV7-8 and J usage is TRBJ2-5; TRBD2 is a possible D gene (6 bases). Germline V CDR1 and CDR2: SGHVS, FQNEAQ. This CDR3 has 15 amino acids. V lost 4 bases and J lost 5, with 17 bases in between. Written as DNA, the CDR3 is TGTGCCAGCAGCTCCCTCGACCGGGGACTCGAGACCCAGTACTTC. Its translation is CASSSLDRGLETQYF.

This rearrangement joins TRBV5-8 to TRBJ2-4; 10 nucleotides line up with TRBD1. The V and J ends lost 3 bases and 11 bases, in that order; junction bases with no gene match: 11. Germline V gives CDR1 SGHTS, CDR2 YDEGEE. CDR3 length: 15 amino acids. The CDR3 here is CASSSIGTGVPVQYF. DNA for the CDR3: TGTGCCAGCAGCTCGATCGGGACAGGGGTGCCGGTTCAGTACTTC.

The chain has TRBV25-1 and TRBJ2-6; TRBD1 might be the D (6 bases). The CDR3 has 17 residues. Trimming took 4 bases from V and 0 from J, leaving 13 bases between them. The germline V gene encodes CDR1 MGHDK and CDR2 SYGVNS. The CDR3 DNA follows: TGTGCCAGCAGTGGGACAGCTACTATCTCTGGGGCCAACGTCCTGACTTTC. The encoded protein is CASSGTATISGANVLTF. The complete variable domain, with remaining parts taken from reference TRBV25-1 and TRBJ2-6, reads EADIYQTPRYLVIGTGKKITLECSQTMGHDKMYWYQQDPGMELHLIHYSYGVNSTEKGDLSSESTVSRIRTEHFPLTLESARPSHTSQYLCASSGTATISGANVLTFGAGSRLTVL.

This sequence joins TRBV4-3 and TRBJ2-1; weak D call: TRBD2 (7 bases). Trimming removed 5 bases at V and 6 bases at J, with 20 bases between. This CDR3 has 16 amino acids. Germline assignment: CDR1 LGHNA and CDR2 YSLEER. The CDR3 spells CASSDSSGGAGNEQFF. CDR3 in DNA: TGCGCCAGCAGCGACAGCAGTGGGGGGGCCGGCAATGAGCAGTTCTTC.

In nucleotides, the CDR3 is TGTGCCAGCAGTTACCCCATCGGGCAGGGGAAAAGTGGCTACACCTTC. It encodes CASSYPIGQGKSGYTF. This rearrangement joins TRBV6-2 or TRBV6-3 to TRBJ1-2; perhaps TRBD1 as D (6 bases). There are 16 residues in the CDR3. From germline, CDR1 is MNHEY and CDR2 SVGEGT. V gave up 2 bases and J gave up 7 bases, with 20 bases separating them.

The V call is TRBV9, the J call TRBJ2-3; D not certain. V lost 1 base to trimming and J lost 6 bases, with 9 bases between them. This CDR3 is built from 13 residues. Germline V CDR1 and CDR2: SGDLS, YYNGEE. CDR3 loop: CASSVPLGDTQYF. The CDR3 coding sequence is TGTGCCAGCAGCGTACCCTTGGGCGATACGCAGTATTTT. The full variable domain, completed using reference TRBV9 and TRBJ2-3, is DSGVTQTPKHLITATGQRVTLRCSPRSGDLSVYWYQQSLDQGLQFLIQYYNGEERAKGNILERFSAQQFPDLHSELNLSSLELGDSALYFCASSVPLGDTQYFGPGTRLTVL.

CDR3 nucleotides: TGTGCCACCAGCGTAACACAAGAGACCCAGTACTTC. This encodes CATSVTQETQYF. The chain carries TRBV15 and TRBJ2-5; no reliable D call. The length of the CDR3 is 12 residues. Trimming took off 5 bases at V and 2 bases at J, with 6 bases between the two ends. Germline lookup yields CDR1 LNHNV and CDR2 YYDKDF (reference sequence).

The chain employs TRBV19 and TRBJ2-7, with 8 bases that match TRBD1. The CDR3 has 14 residues. Germline assignment: CDR1 LNHDA and CDR2 SQIVND (reference sequence). J lost 1 base, V lost 4 bases, and 3 bases had no gene match. CDR3 nucleotides: TGTGCCAGTAGTAAACAGGGGGGTTCCTACGAGCAGTACTTC. It translates to CASSKQGGSYEQYF.